These T cell receptor beta chains were read from a single sample in a study of Graves' ophthalmopathy and Graves' hyperthyroidism. TCRdb reanalysed the multiplex PCR reads using MiXCR and keeps one entry per CDR3 protein. The table includes 200,000 to 250,000 distinct CDR3 sequences, 20% to 25% detected once. The sample taken for sequencing was peripheral blood. The receptor source for this set is a woman between 50 and 59 years old with Graves' ophthalmopathy. The CDR3 runs from the conserved cysteine through the conserved F or W. The D gene is left open where the match is weak. Clone sizes are shown as once, few, many, or a class for an expanded clone.

j_gene: TRBJ1-5
d_gene: TRBD1
abundance: many
v_gene: TRBV20-1
CDR3aa: CSARQGALHNQPQHF
CDR3nt: TGCAGTGCTAGACAGGGGGCTCTCCACAATCAGCCCCAGCATTTT